One and the same sample provided the 31 T cell receptor beta chains below, sequenced in a study of cytomegalovirus exposure and HLA in healthy donors. PCR amplification relied on 60 Vbeta primers (plus 13 Jbeta primers). TCRdb keeps only in-frame clones here, not all; method: immunoSEQ multiplex PCR. This repertoire shows some 270,000 clones, over 70% found once; its top ten account for 0.3%. Material: PBMCs. Receptor source: a girl aged 2-15 years in good health and CMV-seronegative.

The chain couples TRBV6-1 to TRBJ2-7; TRBD1 is a possible D gene (7 bases). CDR1 is MNHNS, CDR2 SASEGT, per germline. Trimming pared 7 bases from V and 5 bases from J, leaving 12 bases between. This CDR3 region has 12 residues. The CDR3 spells CASTGGPNEQYF. The DNA of the CDR3 is TGTGCCAGCACAGGGGGGCCCAACGAGCAGTACTTC.

As for this clone: The sample holds other DNA sequences that translate to the same CDR3. The rearrangement links TRBV28 to TRBJ2-7; 8 nucleotides match TRBD1. CDR3 length: 13 amino acids. Germline values: CDR1 MDHEN, CDR2 SYDVKM. V lost 4 bases to trimming and J lost 4 bases; unmatched junction nucleotides: 3. As DNA, the CDR3 is TGTGCCAGCAGTTCCGGACAGGGATACGAGCAGTACTTC. The encoded protein is CASSSGQGYEQYF.

V usage is TRBV9 and J usage is TRBJ1-2; unclear D gene. The germline gives CDR1 SGDLS, CDR2 YYNGEE. The V gene lost 3 bases and the J gene lost 6 bases, with 15 bases spanning the gap. The CDR3 runs to 14 residues. CDR3 in DNA: TGTGCCAGCAGCGCCCAGCAGGCAGTGAATGGCTACACCTTC. Its protein is CASSAQQAVNGYTF.

The rearrangement links TRBV29-1 to TRBJ1-1; weak D call: TRBD1 (5 bases). The CDR3 is made up of 13 amino acids. Trimming took off 7 bases at V and 6 bases at J, with 18 bases between the two ends. Germline V lookup: CDR1 SQVTM, CDR2 ANQGSEA. CDR3 sequence: CSASTAISPEAFF. The CDR3 region has the DNA TGCAGCGCTTCGACAGCTATAAGTCCTGAAGCTTTCTTT.

The genes are TRBV27 and TRBJ2-5; 13 positions agree with TRBD2. The CDR3 totals 16 residues. With 5 bases clipped from V and 0 bases from J, the junction kept 3 bases outside the gene matches. CDR1 is MNHEY, CDR2 SMNVEV, per germline (reference sequence). The CDR3 DNA follows: TGTGCCAGCAGTAGGACTAGCGGGGGTTACCAAGAGACCCAGTACTTC. It encodes CASSRTSGGYQETQYF.

The chain combines TRBV27 with TRBJ2-1; TRBD2 agrees at 9 bases. Trimming at V came to 3 bases and at J to 5 bases, leaving 14 bases not matched to a gene. The CDR3 spans 18 residues. Germline CDR1 reads MNHEY; CDR2 reads SMNVEV (reference sequence). CDR3 sequence reads: CASSFLGSSGRLHNEQFF. In nucleotides, the CDR3 is TGTGCCAGCAGTTTCTTAGGGTCCAGCGGGAGGTTACACAATGAGCAGTTCTTC.

The J gene is TRBJ2-1, the V gene TRBV7-9; 8 bases line up with TRBD2. V gave up 1 base and J gave up 4 bases; unmatched junction bases: 3. The CDR3 spans 15 residues. CDR1 SEHNR and CDR2 FQNEAQ come from the germline V gene (reference sequence). The DNA of the CDR3 is TGTGCCAGCAGCTTAGACGGGGGGGAGTACAATGAGCAGTTCTTC. It yields the protein CASSLDGGEYNEQFF.

This clone was seen a handful of times. The chain is built from TRBV4-2 and TRBJ2-1; 7 positions match TRBD2. V shed 1 base, J shed 8 bases, and the junction held 8 bases outside the gene matches. Germline V gene data show CDR1 as LGHNA and CDR2 as YNFKEQ. The CDR3 is 15 amino acids. CDR3 in amino acids: CASSQVSASGDEQFF. The CDR3 DNA is TGTGCCAGCAGCCAAGTCTCGGCTAGCGGTGATGAGCAGTTCTTC.

In its sample, this clone was seen once. Other DNA sequences from this sample encode an identical CDR3 as well. This sequence joins TRBV5-1 and TRBJ2-2; the D gene is possibly TRBD2 (5 bases). Germline-derived CDR1 and CDR2 are SGHRS and YFSETQ. V was cut by 4 bases and J by 2 bases, with 12 bases left in between. This CDR3 is built from 15 residues. The CDR3 region is CASSLKTGNTGELFF. The CDR3 DNA sequence: TGCGCCAGCAGCCTTAAAACGGGAAACACCGGGGAGCTGTTTTTT.

The CDR3 nucleotides are TGTGCCAGCAGCGCGGGGGTGGGCCTTCAGCCCCAGCATTTT. The encoded protein is CASSAGVGLQPQHF. The rearrangement links TRBV6-6 to TRBJ1-5; D is perhaps TRBD1 (5 bases). Germline loops: CDR1 MNHNY, CDR2 SVGAGI (reference sequence). The ends were cut back, 6 bases at V and 6 bases at J, with 15 bases in the middle. The CDR3 runs 14 residues.

This clone was found a few times. This rearrangement joins TRBV9 to TRBJ1-1, with D tentatively TRBD1 (5 bases). From germline, CDR1 is SGDLS and CDR2 YYNGEE. V shed 3 bases and J shed 5 bases, with 11 bases lying between them. This CDR3 region has 13 residues. The CDR3 nucleotides read TGTGCCAGCAGCGAGCGGGGGGGGACTGAAGCTTTCTTT. The encoded protein is CASSERGGTEAFF.

The chain uses TRBV19 and TRBJ1-5; D is undetermined. CDR3 length: 14 residues. Trimming left V 8 bases short and J 1 base short, with 12 bases between. The germline gives CDR1 LNHDA, CDR2 SQIVND (reference sequence). CDR3 residues: CASGRFLSNQPQHF. In DNA form, the CDR3 reads TGTGCCAGTGGCCGTTTTTTAAGCAATCAGCCCCAGCATTTT.

The chain carries TRBV12-5 and TRBJ1-3, with a tentative D call TRBD1 (6 bases). The germline V and J ends were trimmed by 7 bases and 3 bases, with 16 bases remaining between them. CDR1 LGHNT and CDR2 FRNRAP come from the germline V gene. The CDR3 runs 15 residues. The CDR3 DNA sequence: TGTGCTAGTGCTTACACTGGGGGCCGTGGAAACACCATATATTTT. As protein: CASAYTGGRGNTIYF.

The genes are TRBV19 and TRBJ2-7; D call uncertain. CDR3 length: 12 amino acids. CDR1 and CDR2 (germline): LNHDA, SQIVND (reference sequence). V lost 4 bases, J lost 6 bases, and 10 bases lay in between. The chain's CDR3 is CASSNAAREQYF. The CDR3 coding sequence is TGTGCCAGTAGTAACGCGGCCCGCGAGCAGTACTTC.

The chain has TRBV2 and TRBJ2-1; maybe TRBD2 (6 bases). V dropped 4 bases and J dropped 2 bases, with 12 bases sitting between them. Germline V CDR1 and CDR2: SNHLY, FYNNEI. The CDR3 spans 15 residues. This CDR3 is CASSVWGEAYNEQFF. In DNA, the CDR3 is TGTGCCAGCAGTGTGTGGGGGGAGGCCTACAATGAGCAGTTCTTC. The full variable domain, with the rest looked up from reference TRBV2 and TRBJ2-1, is EPEVTQTPSHQVTQMGQEVILRCVPISNHLYFYWYRQILGQKVEFLVSFYNNEISEKSEIFDDQFSVERPDGSNFTLKIRSTKLEDSAMYFCASSVWGEAYNEQFFGPGTRLTVL.

The chain couples TRBV7-2 to TRBJ1-5, with D unresolved. V shed 5 bases and J shed 6 bases, with 20 bases lying between them. The length of the CDR3 is 16 residues. Germline CDR1 is SGHTA and CDR2 is FQGNSA. For the CDR3, the DNA is TGTGCCAGCAGCCCAAGCCCGTGGGGAAGCGGTCAGCCCCAGCATTTT. Translated, it gives CASSPSPWGSGQPQHF.

The chain links TRBV11-1 to TRBJ2-3, with 13 bases aligning to TRBD2. The germline gives CDR1 SGHAT, CDR2 FQDESV (reference sequence). J was trimmed by 5 bases and V by 3 bases; bases with no gene match: 8. CDR3 size: 17 residues. CDR3 residues: CASSLRTSGSTGDTQYF. The DNA of the CDR3 is TGTGCCAGCAGCTTGAGGACTAGCGGGAGCACAGGAGATACGCAGTATTTT.

V gene TRBV28 combines with J gene TRBJ2-7; TRBD2 matches 10 bases. V was pared by 0 bases and J by 4 bases, with 6 bases of the junction left unmatched. Per germline, CDR1 MDHEN and CDR2 SYDVKM. This CDR3 contains 16 residues. CDR3 sequence (DNA): TGTGCCAGCAGTTTATGGGCTAGCGGGAGAGGGTACGAGCAGTACTTC. Translated: CASSLWASGRGYEQYF.

This clone was detected only once. The rearrangement uses TRBV19 and TRBJ1-2; 8 nucleotides line up with TRBD1. Germline CDR1 LNHDA, CDR2 SQIVND (reference sequence). This CDR3 is built from 14 residues. V was pared by 3 bases and J by 6 bases, with 6 bases of the junction left unmatched. CDR3 protein: CASSMGRGHNGYTF. The CDR3 DNA reads as TGTGCCAGTAGTATGGGCAGGGGGCATAATGGCTACACCTTC.

This sequence joins TRBV2 and TRBJ2-7, with TRBD2 matching over 9 bases. The J segment lost 6 bases and the V segment lost 0 bases, leaving 12 bases of the junction unmatched. Germline CDR1 reads SNHLY; CDR2 reads FYNNEI. This CDR3 region has 17 residues. CDR3 in amino acids: CASSEALQRGAGREQYF. For the CDR3, the DNA is TGTGCCAGCAGTGAAGCGCTTCAGCGGGGGGCCGGGCGCGAGCAGTACTTC. Based on the CDR3 plus reference TRBV2 and TRBJ2-7, the full variable domain is EPEVTQTPSHQVTQMGQEVILRCVPISNHLYFYWYRQILGQKVEFLVSFYNNEISEKSEIFDDQFSVERPDGSNFTLKIRSTKLEDSAMYFCASSEALQRGAGREQYFGPGTRLTVT.

The J gene is TRBJ2-1, the V gene TRBV7-8; D unclear. There are 16 residues in the CDR3. Looked up from germline, CDR1 is SGHVS and CDR2 is FQNEAQ. V lost 5 bases and J 6 bases, leaving 20 bases between the germline ends. The CDR3 bases are TGTGCCAGCAGCCCCAGCCGGGTAGTGCGGAGCAATGAGCAGTTCTTC. The encoded protein is CASSPSRVVRSNEQFF.

This clone was found once. The chain carries TRBV29-1 and TRBJ1-6; TRBD1 aligns across 7 bases. CDR1 is SQVTM, CDR2 ANQGSEA, per germline. V gave up 5 bases and J gave up 7 bases; unmatched junction bases: 5. The CDR3 is 13 residues long. Here the CDR3 reads CSVRDRENSPLHF. CDR3 nucleotide sequence: TGCAGCGTTCGGGACAGAGAAAATTCACCCCTCCACTTT.

This chain joins TRBV9 and TRBJ2-1; the D gene is possibly TRBD2 (7 bases). Germline V gene data show CDR1 as SGDLS and CDR2 as YYNGEE. Trimming took off 4 bases at V and 0 bases at J, with 14 bases between the two ends. The CDR3 covers 16 residues. The CDR3 DNA is TGTGCCAGCAGCCTGCGGGGGCCCAGCTCCTACAATGAGCAGTTCTTC. This translates into CASSLRGPSSYNEQFF.

The chain recombines TRBV11-2 with TRBJ1-2; TRBD1 aligns across 7 bases. J gave up 0 bases and V 5 bases, and 6 bases lay outside the gene matches. This CDR3 spans 15 amino acids. The germline V gene has CDR1 SGHAT and CDR2 FQNNGV. CDR3 in amino acids: CASSVNRGSNYGYTF. The CDR3 DNA reads TGTGCCAGCAGCGTAAACAGGGGCTCTAACTATGGCTACACCTTC.

The chain combines TRBV9 with TRBJ2-1; 7 bases agree with TRBD1. CDR3 length: 15 residues. With 0 bases clipped from V and 4 bases from J, the junction kept 4 bases outside the gene matches. CDR1 is SGDLS, CDR2 YYNGEE, per germline. The CDR3 is CASSVGQGVYNEQFF. The CDR3, as DNA: TGTGCCAGCAGCGTAGGCCAGGGGGTATACAATGAGCAGTTCTTC.

The chain recombines TRBV7-9 with TRBJ2-2; 9 bases line up with TRBD2. This CDR3 comprises 16 residues. Per the germline V gene, CDR1 is SEHNR and CDR2 is FQNEAQ (reference sequence). After removal of 3 bases from V and 0 bases from J, the junction contained 2 bases not matched to a gene. This CDR3 reads CASSLKREANTGELFF. CDR3 DNA: TGTGCCAGCAGCTTGAAGCGGGAGGCGAACACCGGGGAGCTGTTTTTT.

The chain uses TRBV7-8 and TRBJ2-1; no clear D. The CDR3 sequence is 14 residues long. CDR1 and CDR2 (germline): SGHVS, FQNEAQ. The V end lost 5 bases, the J end lost 6 bases, and 14 bases lay between the germline ends. CDR3 protein: CASSLTRSANEQFF. The CDR3 DNA sequence: TGTGCCAGCAGCCTGACTCGGTCGGCCAATGAGCAGTTCTTC.

The chain uses TRBV7-6 and TRBJ2-7; 8 nucleotides match TRBD1. CDR3 length: 15 amino acids. Germline V CDR1 and CDR2: SGHVS, FNYEAQ. V was clipped by 2 bases and J by 5 bases; unmatched bases: 8. Here the CDR3 reads CASSLQGANLHEQYF. In DNA form, the CDR3 reads TGTGCCAGCAGCTTACAGGGGGCGAACCTCCACGAGCAGTACTTC.

This chain joins TRBV7-6 and TRBJ2-1; tentatively, D is TRBD2 (7 bases). Germline lookup yields CDR1 SGHVS and CDR2 FNYEAQ. This CDR3 contains 15 residues. V was cut by 8 bases and J by 4 bases, with 18 bases left in between. CDR3 region: CASEQGGGPYNEQFF. CDR3 in DNA: TGTGCCAGCGAACAGGGAGGGGGACCATACAATGAGCAGTTCTTC. The full variable domain, with the rest looked up from reference TRBV7-6 and TRBJ2-1, is GAGVSQSPRYKVTKRGQDVALRCDPISGHVSLYWYRQALGQGPEFLTYFNYEAQQDKSGLPNDRFSAERPEGSISTLTIQRTEQRDSAMYRCASEQGGGPYNEQFFGPGTRLTVL.

CDR3 nucleotides: TGTGCCAGCAGCCGTACCTTAGGGGACAGGAATTGGAATGAGCAGTTCTTC. This translates into CASSRTLGDRNWNEQFF. The chain recombines TRBV4-2 with TRBJ2-1; 8 nucleotides align to TRBD1. V dropped 4 bases and J dropped 7; count of bases not matched to a gene: 15. This CDR3 has 17 amino acids. CDR1 is LGHNA and CDR2 is YNFKEQ in the germline V gene.

The gene calls are TRBV7-2 and TRBJ2-5; TRBD2 matches 12 bases. Germline assignment: CDR1 SGHTA and CDR2 FQGNSA. The CDR3 is 15 residues long. The J segment lost 5 bases and the V segment lost 2 bases, leaving 3 bases of the junction unmatched. CDR3 in DNA: TGTGCCAGCAGCTTACTAGCGGGGGGGTGGGAGACCCAGTACTTC. It encodes CASSLLAGGWETQYF. Drawing the rest from reference TRBV7-2 and TRBJ2-5, the complete variable domain is GAGVSQSPSNKVTEKGKDVELRCDPISGHTALYWYRQSLGQGLEFLIYFQGNSAPDKSGLPSDRFSAERTGGSVSTLTIQRTQQEDSAVYLCASSLLAGGWETQYFGPGTRLLVL.